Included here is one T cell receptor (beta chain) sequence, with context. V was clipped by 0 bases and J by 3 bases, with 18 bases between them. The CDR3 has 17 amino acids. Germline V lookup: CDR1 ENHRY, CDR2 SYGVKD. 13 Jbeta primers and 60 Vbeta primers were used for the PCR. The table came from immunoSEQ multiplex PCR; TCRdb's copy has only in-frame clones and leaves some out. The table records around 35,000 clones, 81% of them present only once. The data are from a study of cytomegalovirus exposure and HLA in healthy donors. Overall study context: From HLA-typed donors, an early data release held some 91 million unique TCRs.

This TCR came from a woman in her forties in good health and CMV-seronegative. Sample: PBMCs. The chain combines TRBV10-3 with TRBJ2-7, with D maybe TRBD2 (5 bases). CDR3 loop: CAISESTIGLSLYEQYF. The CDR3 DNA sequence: TGTGCCATCAGTGAGTCGACTATTGGGCTTAGTCTCTACGAGCAGTACTTC.